This record covers a single T cell receptor beta chain. Seattle researchers signed up patients amid active infection and tracked them longitudinally. The entry originates in a study of blood T cell repertoires in COVID-19. As for the study in general: Acute and convalescent COVID-19 samples came from the United States, Italy and Spain.

The CDR3 extends over 16 amino acids. V lost 4 bases and J lost 5; bases outside the gene matches: 13. Germline V lookup: CDR1 KGHSH, CDR2 LQKENI. Per the original methods: How many nucleated cells were present was estimated from reference gene primer amplification. The method was immunoSEQ multiplex PCR; TCRdb's version includes in-frame clones alone and lacks a portion of them. That table gives V, J and clone size, and the DNA gave D and trimming. This repertoire shows more than 55,000 clones, 80% to 90% found once; its top ten account for 15% to 20%. This TCR was sampled from a woman aged 55-69 years with COVID-19, enrolled during active disease. Source material: peripheral blood. The chain carries TRBV18 and TRBJ2-7; 8 bases match TRBD2. The CDR3 here is CASSLPGGERGNEQYF. In nucleotides, the CDR3 is TGTGCCAGCTCACTCCCGGGGGGGGAGAGGGGCAACGAGCAGTACTTC.